This T cell receptor (beta chain) was obtained from a study of blood T cell repertoires in COVID-19. About the study: In each case, the material was cDNA or gDNA derived from T cells, B-cell-depleted T cells, or PBMCs.

Per the study methods: Amplifying reference gene primers gave estimates of nucleated cell counts. Libraries were prepared by immunoSEQ multiplex PCR; TCRdb keeps only in-frame clonotypes and omits some of them. V and J calls and clone size are copied from that table; D and trimming were computed from the DNA. The sample contains under 40,000 clones, 86% of which appear only once. Trimming took off 6 bases at V and 4 bases at J, with 12 bases between the two ends. Germline assignment: CDR1 MNHNY and CDR2 SVGAGI (reference sequence). CDR3 length: 14 amino acids. The sequence was collected from a woman aged 80 or over with active or convalescent COVID-19. V is TRBV6-6 and J is TRBJ2-2; weak D call: TRBD1 (6 bases). Sequenced sample: peripheral blood. CDR3 in amino acids: CASRMDSTTGELFF. The DNA for the CDR3 is TGTGCCAGCAGGATGGACAGCACCACCGGGGAGCTGTTTTTT.